This T cell receptor beta chain was identified during a study of beta chain features in type 1 diabetes. General study points: VDJ junctions from patients with type 1 diabetes contained fewer insertions and more deletions. Patients with Type 1 diabetes showed moderately but significantly shorter TCRB CDR3s in all four CD4+ subsets.

Markers CD45RO/CCR7/CD25/CD127/CD95/CD27 served to sort CD4+ naive, central memory, regulatory and stem cell-like memory cells. To note about this clone: As yet, its antigen is unknown.

The CDR3 runs to 16 residues. Germline CDR1 reads SGHRS; CDR2 reads YFSETQ. Trimming took off 4 bases at V and 3 bases at J, with 18 bases between the two ends. Reverse transcribing all isolated RNA meant expressed TCRB transcripts were sequenced. This table comes from immunoSEQ multiplex PCR, and its TCRdb copy is limited to in-frame clones, with some not included. The repertoire holds fewer than 350,000 clones, with about 15% as singletons. The chain has TRBV5-1 and TRBJ2-3; perhaps TRBD2 as D (6 bases). The sequenced sample was naive CD4+ T cells from blood. The clonotype originates from a man between 18 and 35 years old with type 1 diabetes. The CDR3 sequence: CASSREQGTETDTQYF. The CDR3 coding sequence is TGCGCCAGCAGCCGGGAGCAAGGGACTGAGACAGATACGCAGTATTTT. Full variable domain (rest looked up from reference TRBV5-1 and TRBJ2-3): KAGVTQTPRYLIKTRGQQVTLSCSPISGHRSVSWYQQTPGQGLQFLFEYFSETQRNKGNFPGRFSGRQFSNSRSEMNVSTLELGDSALYLCASSREQGTETDTQYFGPGTRLTVL.